These T cell receptor beta chains were read from a single sample in a study of T cell clonotyping in hematopoietic cell transplantation. Profiling relied on immunoSEQ multiplex PCR, and the TCRdb table lists in-frame clones only, not all of them. The data show 2,000 to 2,500 clones, about 94% seen once. The sequenced material came from peripheral blood mononuclear cells. These receptors came from a man aged 45-65 years in good health. Some clones in this sample may be carry-over from other donors' samples. The CDR3 runs from the conserved cysteine through the conserved F or W. Fields, in order: V gene, clone size, J gene, D gene, CDR3 DNA, CDR3 protein. D genes are given only for firm matches. The size of a clone is reported for some rows only, either as once, few or many, or as a class for expanded clones.

v_gene: TRBV4-3; abundance: -; j_gene: TRBJ1-3; d_gene: -; CDR3nt: TGCGCCAGCAGCCTCGACAGGACGTTTGGAAACACCATATATTTT; CDR3aa: CASSLDRTFGNTIYF
v_gene: TRBV4-2; abundance: -; j_gene: TRBJ2-3; d_gene: TRBD2; CDR3nt: TGTGCCAGCAGCCAAAGGGGACTAGTCACAGATACGCAGTATTTT; CDR3aa: CASSQRGLVTDTQYF
v_gene: TRBV6-5; abundance: -; j_gene: TRBJ1-1; d_gene: TRBD1; CDR3nt: TGTGCCAGCAGTTACGGGACAGGCCCGAACACTGAAGCTTTCTTT; CDR3aa: CASSYGTGPNTEAFF
v_gene: TRBV30; abundance: -; j_gene: TRBJ1-5; d_gene: -; CDR3nt: TGTGCCTGGAGTATCCAGGGACATATCAATCAGCCCCAGCATTTT; CDR3aa: CAWSIQGHINQPQHF
v_gene: TRBV6-1; abundance: once; j_gene: TRBJ2-1; d_gene: TRBD1; CDR3nt: TGTGCCAGCAGTGCGCCGAGGGGGACAGGGGGGAACAATGAGCAGTTCTTC; CDR3aa: CASSAPRGTGGNNEQFF
v_gene: TRBV19; abundance: -; j_gene: TRBJ2-1; d_gene: -; CDR3nt: TGTGCCAGTAGTCCCCGCCTTAATGAGCAGTTCTTC; CDR3aa: CASSPRLNEQFF
v_gene: TRBV4-1; abundance: once; j_gene: TRBJ1-1; d_gene: -; CDR3nt: TGCGCCAGCGTCCAGCAGGGAATGAACACTGAAGCTTTCTTT; CDR3aa: CASVQQGMNTEAFF
v_gene: TRBV12-5; abundance: -; j_gene: TRBJ1-1; d_gene: TRBD1; CDR3nt: TGTGCTAGTGCCCCGGGACAGAGGAACACTGAAGCTTTCTTT; CDR3aa: CASAPGQRNTEAFF
v_gene: TRBV30; abundance: once; j_gene: TRBJ1-1; d_gene: -; CDR3nt: TGTGCCTGGAGTGCTGGGACGGGCACTGAAGCTTTCTTT; CDR3aa: CAWSAGTGTEAFF
v_gene: TRBV7-2; abundance: -; j_gene: TRBJ1-2; d_gene: -; CDR3nt: TGTGCCAGCAGCTTAGCGCTGGGGGATGGAAATGGCTACACCTTC; CDR3aa: CASSLALGDGNGYTF
v_gene: TRBV29-1; abundance: -; j_gene: TRBJ1-2; d_gene: -; CDR3nt: TGCAGCGTTGAAGAGGGTCCGCGCGGGAATGGCTACACCTTC; CDR3aa: CSVEEGPRGNGYTF
v_gene: TRBV15; abundance: -; j_gene: TRBJ1-1; d_gene: -; CDR3nt: TGTGCCACCAGCAGAGATATGACTAGGAACACTGAAGCTTTCTTT; CDR3aa: CATSRDMTRNTEAFF
v_gene: TRBV7-7; abundance: -; j_gene: TRBJ1-5; d_gene: -; CDR3nt: TGTGCCAGCAGCTTAGAGGGGGAGGGGAGCAATCAGCCCCAGCATTTT; CDR3aa: CASSLEGEGSNQPQHF
v_gene: TRBV2; abundance: -; j_gene: TRBJ2-7; d_gene: -; CDR3nt: TGTGCCAGCAGTGAGGGGTTAACCTACGAGCAGTACTTC; CDR3aa: CASSEGLTYEQYF
v_gene: TRBV10-3; abundance: -; j_gene: TRBJ1-2; d_gene: TRBD1; CDR3nt: TGTGCCATCAGAGATCCGGGACAGGGCTATGGCTACACCTTC; CDR3aa: CAIRDPGQGYGYTF
v_gene: TRBV5-1; abundance: once; j_gene: TRBJ1-2; d_gene: -; CDR3nt: TGCGCCAGCAGCTTGGATGGTTACTATGGCTACACCTTC; CDR3aa: CASSLDGYYGYTF
v_gene: TRBV29-1; abundance: -; j_gene: TRBJ1-1; d_gene: -; CDR3nt: TGCAGCGTTGATAGGGGATTGGACACTGAAGCTTTCTTT; CDR3aa: CSVDRGLDTEAFF
v_gene: TRBV30; abundance: -; j_gene: TRBJ1-1; d_gene: -; CDR3nt: TGTGCCTGGAGCACTGGGCCCTCTGAAGCTTTCTTT; CDR3aa: CAWSTGPSEAFF
v_gene: TRBV7-9; abundance: -; j_gene: TRBJ1-5; d_gene: -; CDR3nt: TGTGCCAGCAGCGGACTGAGCAATCAGCCCCAGCATTTT; CDR3aa: CASSGLSNQPQHF
v_gene: TRBV7-8; abundance: -; j_gene: TRBJ2-1; d_gene: TRBD2; CDR3nt: TGTGCCAGCAGCTCGCCCCGGGGACTAGCGGGGGACAATGAGCAGTTCTTC; CDR3aa: CASSSPRGLAGDNEQFF
v_gene: TRBV5-1; abundance: -; j_gene: TRBJ1-5; d_gene: TRBD1; CDR3nt: TGCGCCAGCAGCTTGGCCGGAACAGGGGATCAGCCCCAGCATTTT; CDR3aa: CASSLAGTGDQPQHF
v_gene: TRBV27; abundance: -; j_gene: TRBJ1-1; d_gene: -; CDR3nt: TGTGCCAGCAGTTTATCGAGCCCCCGCGGGGGGCTGGACACTGAAGCTTTCTTT; CDR3aa: CASSLSSPRGGLDTEAFF
v_gene: TRBV27; abundance: -; j_gene: TRBJ2-7; d_gene: TRBD1; CDR3nt: TGTGCCAGCATTGGGGACAGCGGCTACGAGCAGTACTTC; CDR3aa: CASIGDSGYEQYF
v_gene: TRBV9; abundance: -; j_gene: TRBJ1-1; d_gene: -; CDR3nt: TGTGCCAGCATCCCCTTCGAGACGACCACTGAAGCTTTCTTT; CDR3aa: CASIPFETTTEAFF
v_gene: TRBV5-1; abundance: -; j_gene: TRBJ2-1; d_gene: -; CDR3nt: TGCGCCAGCAGCCGGACTGTGGATGAGCAGTTCTTC; CDR3aa: CASSRTVDEQFF
v_gene: TRBV4-3; abundance: once; j_gene: TRBJ2-2; d_gene: -; CDR3nt: TGCGCCAGCAGCCCCGGACGGACGAACACCGGGGAGCTGTTTTTT; CDR3aa: CASSPGRTNTGELFF
v_gene: TRBV7-6; abundance: -; j_gene: TRBJ1-5; d_gene: TRBD1; CDR3nt: TGTGCCAGCAGCCCGGGACAGGGTAACAATCAGCCCCAGCATTTT; CDR3aa: CASSPGQGNNQPQHF